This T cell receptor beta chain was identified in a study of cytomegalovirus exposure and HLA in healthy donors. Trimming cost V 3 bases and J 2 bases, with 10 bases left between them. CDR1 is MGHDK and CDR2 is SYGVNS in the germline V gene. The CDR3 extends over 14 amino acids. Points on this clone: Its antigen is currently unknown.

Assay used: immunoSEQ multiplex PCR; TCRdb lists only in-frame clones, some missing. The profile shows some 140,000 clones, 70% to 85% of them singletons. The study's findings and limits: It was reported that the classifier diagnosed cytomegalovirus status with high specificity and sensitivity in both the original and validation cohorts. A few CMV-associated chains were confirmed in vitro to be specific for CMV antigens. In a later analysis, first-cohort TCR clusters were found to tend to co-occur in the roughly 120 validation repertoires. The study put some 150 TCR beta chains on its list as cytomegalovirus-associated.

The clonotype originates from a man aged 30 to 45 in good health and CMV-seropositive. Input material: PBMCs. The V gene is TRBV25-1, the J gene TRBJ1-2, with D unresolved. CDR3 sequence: CASSEKYSNYGYTF. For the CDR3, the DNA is TGTGCCAGCAGTGAGAAATACTCCAACTATGGCTACACCTTC.